This T cell receptor (beta chain) is drawn from a study of CD8 T cells in Susac syndrome. In the case of this clonotype: The target antigen is unknown.

The germline V and J ends were trimmed by 4 bases and 0 bases, with 26 bases remaining between them. Germline loops: CDR1 SGHNT, CDR2 YYREEE (reference sequence). This CDR3 has 20 amino acids. Study-level findings and limits: The study's TCR sequencing and HLA analysis covered a relatively small number of individuals, and the study acknowledged this.

An amount of RNA that ranged from roughly 0.45 to 1 ug was reverse transcribed with random hexamers. TCRdb independently ran MiXCR on the immunoSEQ multiplex PCR reads; one entry per CDR3 protein. The top ten clones hold about 0.08% of a sample with 200,000 to 250,000 distinct CDR3 sequences, around 93% of them seen once. CD8+ and CD4+ blood T cells underwent TCR beta sequencing. TEMRA cells were FACS-enriched, unlike CD8+ and CD4+ T cells, which were negatively isolated. This chain links TRBV5-4 with TRBJ2-4; a possible D gene is TRBD2 (6 bases). Sequenced input: CD4+ T cells from PBMCs. This TCR was recovered from a human donor with multiple sclerosis. The CDR3 coding sequence is TGTGCCAGCAGCCCCCGACAGATGGATAAGGGGACTCTAGCCAAAAACATTCAGTACTTC. Translation gives CASSPRQMDKGTLAKNIQYF. The full variable domain, with the rest looked up from reference TRBV5-4 and TRBJ2-4, is ETGVTQSPTHLIKTRGQQVTLRCSSQSGHNTVSWYQQALGQGPQFIFQYYREEENGRGNFPPRFSGLQFPNYSSELNVNALELDDSALYLCASSPRQMDKGTLAKNIQYFGAGTRLSVL.